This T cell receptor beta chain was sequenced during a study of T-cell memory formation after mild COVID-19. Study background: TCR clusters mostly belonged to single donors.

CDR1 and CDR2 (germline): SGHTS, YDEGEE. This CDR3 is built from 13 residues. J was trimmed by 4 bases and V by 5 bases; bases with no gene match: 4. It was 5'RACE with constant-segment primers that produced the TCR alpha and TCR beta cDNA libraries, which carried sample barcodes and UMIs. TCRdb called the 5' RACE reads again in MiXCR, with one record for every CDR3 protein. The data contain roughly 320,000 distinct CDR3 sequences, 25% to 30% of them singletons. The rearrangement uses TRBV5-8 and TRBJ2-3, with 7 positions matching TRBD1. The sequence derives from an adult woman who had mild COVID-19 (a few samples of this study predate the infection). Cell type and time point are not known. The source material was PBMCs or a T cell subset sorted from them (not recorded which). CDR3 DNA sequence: TGTGCCAGCAGTACCCAGGGGGCAGATACGCAGTATTTT. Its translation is CASSTQGADTQYF.